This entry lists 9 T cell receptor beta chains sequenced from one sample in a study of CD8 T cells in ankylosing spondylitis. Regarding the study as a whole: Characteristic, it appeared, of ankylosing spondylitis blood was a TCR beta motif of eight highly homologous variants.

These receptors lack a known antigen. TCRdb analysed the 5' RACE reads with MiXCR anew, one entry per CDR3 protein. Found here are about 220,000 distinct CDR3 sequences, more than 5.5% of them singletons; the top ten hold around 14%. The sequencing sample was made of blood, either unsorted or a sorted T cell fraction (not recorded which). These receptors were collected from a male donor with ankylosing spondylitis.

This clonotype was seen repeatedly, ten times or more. This CDR3 is CASSPLTGWGAEQYF. The CDR3 DNA follows: TGCGCCAGCAGCCCGTTGACAGGGTGGGGCGCCGAGCAGTACTTC. This sequence joins TRBV5-1 and TRBJ2-7; TRBD1 matches 7 bases. The V gene's germline CDR1 is SGHRS and CDR2 YFSETQ. V shed 4 bases, J shed 6 bases, and the junction held 13 bases outside the gene matches. The CDR3 length is 15 residues.

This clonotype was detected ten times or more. The CDR3, as DNA: TGTGCCAGCAGCTTAAACTGGCAGAACACTGAAGCTTTCTTT. It specifies CASSLNWQNTEAFF. The gene calls are TRBV7-2 and TRBJ1-1; no reliable D call. Germline CDR1 SGHTA, CDR2 FQGNSA. Trimming removed 2 bases from V and 1 base from J, with 8 bases in between. The CDR3 runs 14 residues.

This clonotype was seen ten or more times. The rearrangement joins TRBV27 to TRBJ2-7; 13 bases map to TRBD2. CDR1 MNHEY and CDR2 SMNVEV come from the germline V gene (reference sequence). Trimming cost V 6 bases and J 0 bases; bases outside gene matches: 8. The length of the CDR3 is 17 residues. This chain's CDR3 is CASRKGTSGISSYEQYF. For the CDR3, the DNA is TGTGCCAGCAGGAAAGGGACTAGCGGGATTAGCTCCTACGAGCAGTACTTC.

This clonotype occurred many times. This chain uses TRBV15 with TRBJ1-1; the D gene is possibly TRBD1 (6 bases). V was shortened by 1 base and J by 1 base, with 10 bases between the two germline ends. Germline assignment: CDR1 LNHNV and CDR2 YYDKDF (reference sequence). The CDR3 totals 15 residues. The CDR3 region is CATSRGQVPNTEAFF. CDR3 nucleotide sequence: TGTGCCACCAGCAGAGGACAGGTTCCGAACACTGAAGCTTTCTTT.

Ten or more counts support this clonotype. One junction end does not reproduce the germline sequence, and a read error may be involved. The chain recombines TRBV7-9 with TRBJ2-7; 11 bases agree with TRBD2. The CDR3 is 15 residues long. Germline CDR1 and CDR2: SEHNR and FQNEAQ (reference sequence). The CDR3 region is CASSIAGGPGYEQYF. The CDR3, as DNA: TGTGCCAGCAGCATAGCGGGAGGGCCGGGGTACGAGCAGTACTTC.

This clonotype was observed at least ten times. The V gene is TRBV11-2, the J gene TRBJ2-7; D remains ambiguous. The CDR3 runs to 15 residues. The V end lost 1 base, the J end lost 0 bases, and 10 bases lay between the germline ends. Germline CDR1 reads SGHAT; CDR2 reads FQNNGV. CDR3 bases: TGTGCCAGCAGCTTAGTTGGTCCCGGCTCCTACGAGCAGTACTTC. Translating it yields CASSLVGPGSYEQYF.

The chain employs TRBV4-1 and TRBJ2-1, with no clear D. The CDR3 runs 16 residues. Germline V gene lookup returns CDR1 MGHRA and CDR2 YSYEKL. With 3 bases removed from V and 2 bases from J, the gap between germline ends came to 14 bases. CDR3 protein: CASSHRIGITYNEQFF. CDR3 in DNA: TGCGCCAGCAGCCACCGGATTGGAATAACCTACAATGAGCAGTTCTTC.

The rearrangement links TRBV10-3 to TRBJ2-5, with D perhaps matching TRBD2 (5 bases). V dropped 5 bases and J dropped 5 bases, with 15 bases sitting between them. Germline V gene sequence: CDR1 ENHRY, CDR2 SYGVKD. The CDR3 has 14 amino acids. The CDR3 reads CAISSGEPWETQYF. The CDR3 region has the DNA TGTGCCATCAGTTCCGGGGAGCCGTGGGAGACCCAGTACTTC.

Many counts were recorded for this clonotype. The CDR3 nucleotides are TGTGCCAGCAGCTCTGCGTTAGTCTCTGGAAACACCATATATTTT. It yields the protein CASSSALVSGNTIYF. This chain uses TRBV7-9 with TRBJ1-3; D is undetermined. V gave up 4 bases and J gave up 0 bases, with 10 bases separating them. The CDR3 covers 15 residues. Germline assignment: CDR1 SEHNR and CDR2 FQNEAQ (reference sequence). The full variable domain, completed using reference TRBV7-9 and TRBJ1-3, is DTGVSQNPRHKITKRGQNVTFRCDPISEHNRLYWYRQTLGQGPEFLTYFQNEAQLEKSRLLSDRFSAERPKGSFSTLEIQRTEQGDSAMYLCASSSALVSGNTIYFGEGSWLTVV.